This T cell receptor (beta chain) comes out of a study of PD-1 blockade in classical Hodgkin lymphoma. A word on this clone: Its antigen is not known.

Germline CDR1 and CDR2: MDHEN and SYDVKM. V was pared by 6 bases and J by 2 bases, with 10 bases between. CDR3 size: 14 residues. Time point in this sample: cycle 4 day 1 (C4D1), after less than seven weeks of nivolumab. Every patient relapsed after autologous stem cell transplantation, and brentuximab vedotin exposure varied. Data came from immunoSEQ multiplex PCR; TCRdb stores just in-frame clones and leaves some out. The sample carries about 25,000 clones, about 81% recorded once. Whole-study findings and limits: There remain no defined causes for the repertoire differences, which possibly reflect disease activity or prior therapy. Compared with baseline, CD4+ but not CD8+ TCR diversity had risen significantly by C4D1. Newly diagnosed patients had baseline TCR diversity that was reportedly lower than that of healthy donors.

The starting material was peripheral blood mononuclear cells (PBMCs), obtained before the fourth cycle of nivolumab. J is TRBJ1-4 and V is TRBV28, with TRBD1 as a possible D gene (5 bases). This receptor was identified in a human donor with classical Hodgkin lymphoma. CDR3 nucleotide sequence: TGTGCCAGCAGATCAGGGTCTACTAATGAAAAACTGTTTTTT. Its translation is CASRSGSTNEKLFF.